This record concerns one T cell receptor (beta chain) sequence. The record originates from a study of blood T cell repertoires in COVID-19. Study at large: Spain, Italy and the United States supplied samples that represented acute and convalescent COVID-19. From T cells, B-cell-depleted T cells, or PBMCs came the material, which was cDNA or gDNA.

This CDR3 contains 13 residues. Germline CDR1 reads ENHRY; CDR2 reads SYGVKD. V was cut by 4 bases and J by 12 bases, with 18 bases left in between. Original handling: For nucleated cells, counts were estimated from reference gene primer amplification. Profiled with immunoSEQ multiplex PCR; TCRdb holds only in-frame clones, not every one. That table gives V, J and clone size, and the DNA gave D and trimming. The sample carries 470,000 or so clones, about 89% recorded once. Specimen: peripheral blood. The sequence derives from a woman aged 25 to 45 with acute or convalescent COVID-19. V usage is TRBV10-3 and J usage is TRBJ1-1, with D tentatively TRBD1 (5 bases). The CDR3 nucleotides are TGTGCCATCAGTGGTACTGTGCAGGGTGAGACTTTCTTT. Its protein is CAISGTVQGETFF.